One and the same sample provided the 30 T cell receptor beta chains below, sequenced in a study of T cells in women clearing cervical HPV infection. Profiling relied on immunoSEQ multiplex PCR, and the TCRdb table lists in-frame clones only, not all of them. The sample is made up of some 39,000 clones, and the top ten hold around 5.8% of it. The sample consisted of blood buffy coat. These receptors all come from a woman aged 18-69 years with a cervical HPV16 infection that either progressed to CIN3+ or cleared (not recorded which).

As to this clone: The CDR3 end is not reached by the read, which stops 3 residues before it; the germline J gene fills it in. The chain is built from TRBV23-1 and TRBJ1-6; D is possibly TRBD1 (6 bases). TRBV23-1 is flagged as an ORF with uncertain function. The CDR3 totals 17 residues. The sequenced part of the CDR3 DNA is TGCGCCAGCAGTCAATGCGGGCCAAGGACAGTCCCCGACACC. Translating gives CASSQCGPRTVPDT. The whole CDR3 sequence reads CASSQCGPRTVPDTLHF.

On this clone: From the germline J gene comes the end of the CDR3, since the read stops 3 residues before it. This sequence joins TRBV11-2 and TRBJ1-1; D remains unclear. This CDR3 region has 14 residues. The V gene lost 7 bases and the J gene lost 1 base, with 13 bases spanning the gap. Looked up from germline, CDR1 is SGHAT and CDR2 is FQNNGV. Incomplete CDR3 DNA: TGTGCCAGCACCCCTGGGCACCAGAACACTGAA. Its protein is CASTPGHQNTE. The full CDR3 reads CASTPGHQNTEAFF.

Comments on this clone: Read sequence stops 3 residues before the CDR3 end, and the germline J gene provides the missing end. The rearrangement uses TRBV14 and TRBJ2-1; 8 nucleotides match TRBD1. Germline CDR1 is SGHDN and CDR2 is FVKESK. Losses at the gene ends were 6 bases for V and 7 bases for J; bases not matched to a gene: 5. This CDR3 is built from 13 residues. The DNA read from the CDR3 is TGTGCCAGCAGATATCAGGGGGCTAATGAG. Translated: CASRYQGANE. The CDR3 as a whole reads CASRYQGANEQFF.

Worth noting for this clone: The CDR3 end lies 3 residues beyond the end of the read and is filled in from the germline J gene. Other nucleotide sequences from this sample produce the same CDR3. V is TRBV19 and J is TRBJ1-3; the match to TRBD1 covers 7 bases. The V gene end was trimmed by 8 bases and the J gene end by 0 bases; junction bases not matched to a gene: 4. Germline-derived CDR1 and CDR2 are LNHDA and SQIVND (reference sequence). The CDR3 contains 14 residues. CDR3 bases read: TGTGCCAGTTCTACAGGGGTCTCTGGAAACACC. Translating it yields CASSTGVSGNT. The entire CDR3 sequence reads CASSTGVSGNTIYF.

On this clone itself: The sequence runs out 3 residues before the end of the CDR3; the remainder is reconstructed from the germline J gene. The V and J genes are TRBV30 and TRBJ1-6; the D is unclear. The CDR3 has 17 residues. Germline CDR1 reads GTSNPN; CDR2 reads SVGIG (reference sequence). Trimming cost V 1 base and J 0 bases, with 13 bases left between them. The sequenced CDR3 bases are TGTGCCTGGAGTGAGTCCTTACTTAGCTCCTATAATTCACCC. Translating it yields CAWSESLLSSYNSP. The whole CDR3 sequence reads CAWSESLLSSYNSPLHF.

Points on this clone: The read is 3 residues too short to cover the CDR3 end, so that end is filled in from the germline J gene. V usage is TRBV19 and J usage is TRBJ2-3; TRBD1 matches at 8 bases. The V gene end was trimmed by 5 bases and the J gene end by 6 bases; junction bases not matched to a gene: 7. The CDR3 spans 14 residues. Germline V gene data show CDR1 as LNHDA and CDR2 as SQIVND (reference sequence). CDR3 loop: CASSSRTGPDTQYF. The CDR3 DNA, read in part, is TGTGCCAGTAGTTCAAGGACAGGGCCGGATACG.

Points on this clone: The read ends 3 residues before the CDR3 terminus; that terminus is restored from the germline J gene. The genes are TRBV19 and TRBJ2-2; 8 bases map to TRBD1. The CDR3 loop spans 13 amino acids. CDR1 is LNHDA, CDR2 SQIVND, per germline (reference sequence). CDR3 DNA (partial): TGTGCCAGTAGTATACCAGGACAGGGTCGG. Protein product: CASSIPGQGR. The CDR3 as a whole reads CASSIPGQGRLFF.

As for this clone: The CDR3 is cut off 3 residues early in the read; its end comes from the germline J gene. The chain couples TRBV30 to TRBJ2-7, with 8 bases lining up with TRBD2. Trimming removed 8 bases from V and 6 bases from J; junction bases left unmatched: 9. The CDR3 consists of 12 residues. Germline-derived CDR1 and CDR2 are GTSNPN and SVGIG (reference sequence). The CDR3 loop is CAGSGTRAEQYF. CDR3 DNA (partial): TGTGCCGGTTCCGGGACTAGGGCCGAG.

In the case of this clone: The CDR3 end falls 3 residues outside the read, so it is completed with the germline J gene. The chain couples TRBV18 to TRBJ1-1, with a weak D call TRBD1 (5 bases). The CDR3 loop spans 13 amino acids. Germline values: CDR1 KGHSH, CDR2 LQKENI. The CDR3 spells CASSGQGRDEAFF. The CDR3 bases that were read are TGTGCCAGCTCAGGGCAGGGTAGGGATGAG.

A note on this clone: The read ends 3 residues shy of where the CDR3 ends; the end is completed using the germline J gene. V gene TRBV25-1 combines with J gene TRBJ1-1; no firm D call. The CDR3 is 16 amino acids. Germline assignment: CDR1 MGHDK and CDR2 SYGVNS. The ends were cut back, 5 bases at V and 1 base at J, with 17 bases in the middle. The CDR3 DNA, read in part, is TGTGCCAGCAGTAATCACTTAGGGCTGAGGAACACTGAA. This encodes CASSNHLGLRNTE. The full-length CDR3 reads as CASSNHLGLRNTEAFF.

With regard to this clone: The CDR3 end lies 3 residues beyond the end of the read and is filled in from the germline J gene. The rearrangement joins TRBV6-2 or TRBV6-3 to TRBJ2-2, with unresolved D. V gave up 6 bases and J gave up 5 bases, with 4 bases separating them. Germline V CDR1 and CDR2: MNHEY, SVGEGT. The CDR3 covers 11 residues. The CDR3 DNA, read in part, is TGTGCCAGCAGATCGACCGGGGAG. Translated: CASRSTGE. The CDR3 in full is CASRSTGELFF.

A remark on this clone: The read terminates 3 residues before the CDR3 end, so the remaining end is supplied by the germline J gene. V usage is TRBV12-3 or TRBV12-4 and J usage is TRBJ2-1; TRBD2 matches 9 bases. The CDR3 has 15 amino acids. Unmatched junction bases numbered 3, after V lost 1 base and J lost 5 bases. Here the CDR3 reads CASSLVAGVDNEQFF. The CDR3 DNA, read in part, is TGTGCCAGCAGTTTAGTAGCGGGAGTCGACAATGAG.

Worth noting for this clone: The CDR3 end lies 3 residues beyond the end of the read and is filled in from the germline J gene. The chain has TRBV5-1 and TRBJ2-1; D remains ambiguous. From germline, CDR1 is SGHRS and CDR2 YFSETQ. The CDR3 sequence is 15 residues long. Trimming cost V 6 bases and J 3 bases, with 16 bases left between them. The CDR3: CASTEALQGYNEQFF. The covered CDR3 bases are TGCGCCAGCACTGAAGCGCTTCAAGGCTACAATGAG.

The sequenced part of the CDR3 DNA is TGTGCCACAGCCCAGGGATCTTACGGC. The encoded protein is CATAQGSYG. The complete CDR3 sequence is CATAQGSYGYTF. The rearrangement links TRBV19 to TRBJ1-2; a possible D gene is TRBD1 (5 bases). The read terminates 3 residues ahead of where the CDR3 ends, so the germline J gene completes it. The CDR3 consists of 12 residues. Germline loops: CDR1 LNHDA, CDR2 SQIVND (reference sequence).

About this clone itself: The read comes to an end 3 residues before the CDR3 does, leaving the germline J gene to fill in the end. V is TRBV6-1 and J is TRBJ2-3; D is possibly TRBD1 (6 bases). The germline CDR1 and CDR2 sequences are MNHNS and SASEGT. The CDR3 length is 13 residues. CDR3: CASSGQENQPQYF. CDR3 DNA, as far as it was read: TGTGCCAGCAGTGGACAGGAGAATCAGCCG.

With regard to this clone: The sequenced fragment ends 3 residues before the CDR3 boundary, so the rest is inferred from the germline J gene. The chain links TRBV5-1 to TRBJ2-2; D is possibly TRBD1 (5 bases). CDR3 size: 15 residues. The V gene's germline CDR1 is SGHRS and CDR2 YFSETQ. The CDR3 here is CASSSQIGENEKLFF. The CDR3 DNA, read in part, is TGCGCCAGCAGCTCCCAAATAGGGGAAAATGAAAAG.

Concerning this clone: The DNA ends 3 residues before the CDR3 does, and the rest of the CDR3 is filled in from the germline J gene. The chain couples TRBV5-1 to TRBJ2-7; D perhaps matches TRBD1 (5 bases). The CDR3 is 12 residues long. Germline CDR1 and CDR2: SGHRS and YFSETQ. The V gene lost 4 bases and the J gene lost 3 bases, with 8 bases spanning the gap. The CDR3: CASSPDNYEQYF. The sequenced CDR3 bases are TGCGCCAGCAGCCCGGACAACTACGAG.

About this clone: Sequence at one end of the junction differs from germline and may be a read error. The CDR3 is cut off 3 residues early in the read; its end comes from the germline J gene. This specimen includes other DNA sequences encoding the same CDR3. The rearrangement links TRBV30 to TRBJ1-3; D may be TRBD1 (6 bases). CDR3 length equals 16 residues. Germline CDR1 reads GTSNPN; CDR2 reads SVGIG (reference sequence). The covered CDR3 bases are TGTGCCTATCTGCACACAGGGCCTGTCTCTGGAAACACG. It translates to CAYLHTGPVSGNT. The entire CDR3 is CAYLHTGPVSGNTIYF.

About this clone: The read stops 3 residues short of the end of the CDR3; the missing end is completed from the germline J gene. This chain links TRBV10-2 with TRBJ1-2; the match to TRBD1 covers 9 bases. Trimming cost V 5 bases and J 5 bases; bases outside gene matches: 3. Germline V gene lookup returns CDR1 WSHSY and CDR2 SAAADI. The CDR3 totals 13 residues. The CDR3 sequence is CASSQQGAYGYTF. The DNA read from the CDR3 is TGCGCCAGCAGTCAACAGGGGGCGTATGGC.

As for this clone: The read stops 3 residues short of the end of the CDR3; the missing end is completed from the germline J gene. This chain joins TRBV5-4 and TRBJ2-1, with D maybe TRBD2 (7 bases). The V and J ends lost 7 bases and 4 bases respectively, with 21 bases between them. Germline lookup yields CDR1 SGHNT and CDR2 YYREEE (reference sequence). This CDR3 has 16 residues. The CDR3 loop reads CASHPGGRGNYNEQFF. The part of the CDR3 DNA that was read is TGTGCCAGCCACCCCGGGGGGCGGGGGAATTACAATGAG. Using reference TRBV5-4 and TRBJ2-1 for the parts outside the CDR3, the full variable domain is ETGVTQSPTHLIKTRGQQVTLRCSSQSGHNTVSWYQQALGQGPQFIFQYYREEENGRGNFPPRFSGLQFPNYSSELNVNALELDDSALYLCASHPGGRGNYNEQFFGPGTRLTVL.

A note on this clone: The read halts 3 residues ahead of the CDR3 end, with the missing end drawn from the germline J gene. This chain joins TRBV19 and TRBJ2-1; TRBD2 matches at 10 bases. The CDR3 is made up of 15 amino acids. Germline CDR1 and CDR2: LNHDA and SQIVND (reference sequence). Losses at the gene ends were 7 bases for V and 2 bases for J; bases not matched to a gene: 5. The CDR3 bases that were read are TGTGCCAGTACGATCCTAGCGGGAGCCTACAATGAG. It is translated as CASTILAGAYNE. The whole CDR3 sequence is CASTILAGAYNEQFF.

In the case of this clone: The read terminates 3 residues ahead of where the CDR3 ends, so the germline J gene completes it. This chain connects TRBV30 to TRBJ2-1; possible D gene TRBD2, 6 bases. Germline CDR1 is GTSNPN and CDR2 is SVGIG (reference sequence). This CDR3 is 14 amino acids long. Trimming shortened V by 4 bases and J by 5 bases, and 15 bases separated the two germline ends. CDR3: CAWTSGTFNNEQFF. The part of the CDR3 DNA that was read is TGTGCCTGGACCTCCGGGACTTTTAACAATGAG.

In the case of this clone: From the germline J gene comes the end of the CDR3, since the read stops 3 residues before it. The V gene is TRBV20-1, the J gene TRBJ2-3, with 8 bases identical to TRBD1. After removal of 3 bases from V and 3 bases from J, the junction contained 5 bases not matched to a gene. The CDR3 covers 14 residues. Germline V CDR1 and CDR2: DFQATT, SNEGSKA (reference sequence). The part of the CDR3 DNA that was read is TGCAGTGCTAGGCGACAGGGGATAACAGATACG. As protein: CSARRQGITDT. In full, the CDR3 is CSARRQGITDTQYF.

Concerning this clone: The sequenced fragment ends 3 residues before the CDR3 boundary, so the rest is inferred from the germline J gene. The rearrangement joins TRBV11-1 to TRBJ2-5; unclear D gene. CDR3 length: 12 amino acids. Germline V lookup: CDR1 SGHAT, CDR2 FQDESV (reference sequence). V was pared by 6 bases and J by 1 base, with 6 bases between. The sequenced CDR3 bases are TGTGCCAGCAGTGCTAGCCAAGAGACC. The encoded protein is CASSASQET. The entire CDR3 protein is CASSASQETQYF.

The CDR3 loop reads CSARDPFSGSQETQYF. The part of the CDR3 DNA that was read is TGCAGTGCTAGAGATCCATTTAGCGGGAGTCAGGAGACG. The rearrangement joins TRBV20-1 to TRBJ2-3; 9 nucleotides line up with TRBD2. The read halts 3 residues ahead of the CDR3 end, with the missing end drawn from the germline J gene. Looked up from germline, CDR1 is DFQATT and CDR2 is SNEGSKA (reference sequence). CDR3 length equals 16 residues.

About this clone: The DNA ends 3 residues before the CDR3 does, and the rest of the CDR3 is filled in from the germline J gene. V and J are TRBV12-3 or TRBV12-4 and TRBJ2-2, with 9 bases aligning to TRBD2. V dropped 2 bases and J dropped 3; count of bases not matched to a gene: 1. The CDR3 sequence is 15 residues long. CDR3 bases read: TGTGCCAGCAGTTTACTAGCGGGGTACACCGGGGAG. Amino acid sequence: CASSLLAGYTGE. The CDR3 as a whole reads CASSLLAGYTGELFF.

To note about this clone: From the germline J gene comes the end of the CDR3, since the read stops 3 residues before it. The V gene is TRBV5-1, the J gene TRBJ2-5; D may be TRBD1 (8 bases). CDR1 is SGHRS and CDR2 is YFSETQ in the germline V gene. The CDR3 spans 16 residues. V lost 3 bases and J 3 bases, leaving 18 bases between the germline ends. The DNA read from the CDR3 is TGCGCCAGCAGCTCGATGACAGGGGAGGGAGAAGAGACC. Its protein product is CASSSMTGEGEET. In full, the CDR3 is CASSSMTGEGEETQYF. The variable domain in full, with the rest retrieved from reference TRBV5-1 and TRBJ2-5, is KAGVTQTPRYLIKTRGQQVTLSCSPISGHRSVSWYQQTPGQGLQFLFEYFSETQRNKGNFPGRFSGRQFSNSRSEMNVSTLELGDSALYLCASSSMTGEGEETQYFGPGTRLLVL.

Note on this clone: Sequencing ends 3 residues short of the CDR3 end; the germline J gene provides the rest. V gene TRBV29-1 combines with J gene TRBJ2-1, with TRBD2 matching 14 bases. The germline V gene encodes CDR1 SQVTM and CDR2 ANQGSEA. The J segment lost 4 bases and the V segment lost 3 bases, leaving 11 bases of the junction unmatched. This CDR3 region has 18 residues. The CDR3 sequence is CSVEGRLAGGPRYNEQFF. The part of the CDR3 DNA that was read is TGCAGCGTTGAGGGGCGACTAGCGGGAGGGCCGAGGTACAATGAG.

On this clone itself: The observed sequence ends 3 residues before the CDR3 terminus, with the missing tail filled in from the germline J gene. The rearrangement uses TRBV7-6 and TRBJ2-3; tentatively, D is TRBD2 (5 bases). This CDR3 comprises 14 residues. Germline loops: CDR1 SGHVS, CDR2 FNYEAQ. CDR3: CASSSGPGDDPQYF. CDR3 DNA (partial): TGTGCCAGCAGCTCAGGACCCGGGGATGACCCG.

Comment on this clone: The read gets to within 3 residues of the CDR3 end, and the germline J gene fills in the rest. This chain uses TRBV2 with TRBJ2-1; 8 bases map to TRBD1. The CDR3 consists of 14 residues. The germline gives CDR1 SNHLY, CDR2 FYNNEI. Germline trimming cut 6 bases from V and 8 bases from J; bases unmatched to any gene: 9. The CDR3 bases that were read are TGTGCCAGCAGCGACCAAGGACAGGGACATGAG. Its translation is CASSDQGQGHE. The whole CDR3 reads CASSDQGQGHEQFF.